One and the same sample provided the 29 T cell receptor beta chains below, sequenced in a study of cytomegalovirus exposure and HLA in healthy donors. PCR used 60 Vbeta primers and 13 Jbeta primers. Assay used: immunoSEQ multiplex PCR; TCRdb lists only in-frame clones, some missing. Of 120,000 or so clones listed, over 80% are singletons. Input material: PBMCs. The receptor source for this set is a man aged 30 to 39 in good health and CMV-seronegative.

CDR3 sequence reads: CASRTGTSGEQYF. The CDR3 DNA sequence: TGTGCCAGCCGGACCGGGACTAGCGGCGAGCAGTACTTC. The chain combines TRBV2 with TRBJ2-7; TRBD2 agrees at 11 bases. This CDR3 comprises 13 residues. Germline V gene lookup returns CDR1 SNHLY and CDR2 FYNNEI. V was pared by 8 bases and J by 6 bases, with 6 bases of the junction left unmatched.

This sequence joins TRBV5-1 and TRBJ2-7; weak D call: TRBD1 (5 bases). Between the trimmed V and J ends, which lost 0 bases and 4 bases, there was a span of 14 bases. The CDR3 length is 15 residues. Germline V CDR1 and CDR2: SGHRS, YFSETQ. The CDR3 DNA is TGCGCCAGCAGCTTGGCCTTAGGGGCCGCTTACGAGCAGTACTTC. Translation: CASSLALGAAYEQYF.

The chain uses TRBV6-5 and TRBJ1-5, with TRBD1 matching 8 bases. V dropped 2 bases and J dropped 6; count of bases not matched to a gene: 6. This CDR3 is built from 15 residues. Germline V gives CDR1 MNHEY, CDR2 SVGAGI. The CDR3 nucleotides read TGTGCCAGCAGTTACCGCAGGGGGCCGGGTCAGCCCCAGCATTTT. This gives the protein CASSYRRGPGQPQHF.

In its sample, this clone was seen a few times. CDR3 sequence: CASSLTGMSYEQYF. DNA of the CDR3: TGTGCCAGCAGCTTGACAGGGATGTCCTACGAGCAGTACTTC. This chain connects TRBV6-5 to TRBJ2-7; TRBD1 matches 7 bases. Germline values: CDR1 MNHEY, CDR2 SVGAGI. The V and J ends lost 6 bases and 1 base, in that order; junction bases with no gene match: 6. This CDR3 spans 14 amino acids.

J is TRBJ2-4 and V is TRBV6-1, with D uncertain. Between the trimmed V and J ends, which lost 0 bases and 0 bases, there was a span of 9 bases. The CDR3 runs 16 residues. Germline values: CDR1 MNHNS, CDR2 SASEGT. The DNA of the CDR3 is TGTGCCAGCAGTGAAGCGAGTATCTTAGCCAAAAACATTCAGTACTTC. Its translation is CASSEASILAKNIQYF.

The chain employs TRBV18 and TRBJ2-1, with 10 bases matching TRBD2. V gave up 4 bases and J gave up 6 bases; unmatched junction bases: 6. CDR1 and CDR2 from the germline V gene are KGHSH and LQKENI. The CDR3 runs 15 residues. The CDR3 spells CASSQPSGGPNEQFF. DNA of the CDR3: TGTGCCAGCTCACAGCCTAGCGGGGGACCCAATGAGCAGTTCTTC.

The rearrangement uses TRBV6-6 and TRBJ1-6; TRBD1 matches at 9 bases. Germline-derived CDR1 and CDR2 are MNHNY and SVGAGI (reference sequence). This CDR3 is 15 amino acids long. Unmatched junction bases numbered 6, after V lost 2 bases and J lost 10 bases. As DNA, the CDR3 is TGTGCCAGCAGTTACAGGACAGGGGTTACCTCACCCCTCCACTTT. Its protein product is CASSYRTGVTSPLHF.

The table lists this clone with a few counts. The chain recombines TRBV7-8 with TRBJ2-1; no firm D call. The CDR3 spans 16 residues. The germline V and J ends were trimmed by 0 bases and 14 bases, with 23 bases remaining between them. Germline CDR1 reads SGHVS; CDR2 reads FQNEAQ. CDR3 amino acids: CASSLAVSVRLMAEFF. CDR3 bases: TGTGCCAGCAGCTTAGCAGTCTCTGTGAGGCTTATGGCGGAGTTCTTC. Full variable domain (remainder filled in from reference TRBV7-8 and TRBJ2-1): GAGVSQSPRYKVAKRGQDVALRCDPISGHVSLFWYQQALGQGPEFLTYFQNEAQLDKSGLPSDRFFAERPEGSVSTLKIQRTQQEDSAVYLCASSLAVSVRLMAEFFGPGTRLTVL.

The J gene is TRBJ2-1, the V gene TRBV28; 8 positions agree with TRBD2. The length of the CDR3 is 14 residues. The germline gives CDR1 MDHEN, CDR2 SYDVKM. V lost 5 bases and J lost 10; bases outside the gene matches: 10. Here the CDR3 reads CASSPPGGANEQFF. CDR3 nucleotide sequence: TGTGCCAGCAGTCCCCCCGGGGGGGCCAACGAGCAGTTCTTC.

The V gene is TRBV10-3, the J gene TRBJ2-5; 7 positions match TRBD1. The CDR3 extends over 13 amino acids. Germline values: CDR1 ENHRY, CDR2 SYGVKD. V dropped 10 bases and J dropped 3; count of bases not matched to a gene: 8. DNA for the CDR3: TGTGCCACGAACAGGGGTTCGGAAGAGACCCAGTACTTC. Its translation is CATNRGSEETQYF.

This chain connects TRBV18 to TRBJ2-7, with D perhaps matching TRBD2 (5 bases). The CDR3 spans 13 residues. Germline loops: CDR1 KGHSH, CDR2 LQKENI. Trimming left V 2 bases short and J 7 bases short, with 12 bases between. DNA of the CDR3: TGTGCCAGCTCACCAACAGCCTCGGGGGAGCAGTACTTC. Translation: CASSPTASGEQYF. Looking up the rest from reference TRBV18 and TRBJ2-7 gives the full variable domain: NAGVMQNPRHLVRRRGQEARLRCSPMKGHSHVYWYRQLPEEGLKFMVYLQKENIIDESGMPKERFSAEFPKEGPSILRIQQVVRGDSAAYFCASSPTASGEQYFGPGTRLTVT.

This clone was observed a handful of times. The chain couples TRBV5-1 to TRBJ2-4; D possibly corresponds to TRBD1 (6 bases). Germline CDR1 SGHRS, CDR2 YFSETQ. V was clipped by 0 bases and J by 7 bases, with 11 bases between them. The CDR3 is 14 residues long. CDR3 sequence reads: CASSLATGLNIQYF. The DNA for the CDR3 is TGCGCCAGCAGCTTGGCCACAGGGCTTAACATTCAGTACTTC. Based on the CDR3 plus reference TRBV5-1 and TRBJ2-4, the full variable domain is KAGVTQTPRYLIKTRGQQVTLSCSPISGHRSVSWYQQTPGQGLQFLFEYFSETQRNKGNFPGRFSGRQFSNSRSEMNVSTLELGDSALYLCASSLATGLNIQYFGAGTRLSVL.

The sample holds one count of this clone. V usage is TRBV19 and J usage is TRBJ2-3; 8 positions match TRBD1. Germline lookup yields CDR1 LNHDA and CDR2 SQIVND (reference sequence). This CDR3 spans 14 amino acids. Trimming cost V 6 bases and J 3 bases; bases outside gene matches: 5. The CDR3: CASSPRTGTDTQYF. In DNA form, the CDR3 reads TGTGCCAGTAGCCCCAGGACAGGGACAGATACGCAGTATTTT.

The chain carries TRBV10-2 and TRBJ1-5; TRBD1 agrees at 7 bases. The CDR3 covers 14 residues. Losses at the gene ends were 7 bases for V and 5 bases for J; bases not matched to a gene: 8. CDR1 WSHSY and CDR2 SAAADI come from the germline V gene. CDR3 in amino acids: CASNGRGADQPQHF. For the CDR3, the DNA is TGCGCCAGCAATGGCAGGGGGGCGGATCAGCCCCAGCATTTT.

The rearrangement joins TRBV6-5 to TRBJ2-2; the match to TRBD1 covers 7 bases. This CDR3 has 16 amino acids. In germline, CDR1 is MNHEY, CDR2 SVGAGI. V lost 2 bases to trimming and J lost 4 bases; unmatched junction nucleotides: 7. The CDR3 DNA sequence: TGTGCCAGCAGTTACCAAACAGGGGCGGGCACCGGGGAGCTGTTTTTT. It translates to CASSYQTGAGTGELFF.

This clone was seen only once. The CDR3 DNA follows: TGCGCCAGCAGCCTCCCGGAGGGAAGCTCCTACAATGAGCAGTTCTTC. Translation: CASSLPEGSSYNEQFF. The chain combines TRBV4-1 with TRBJ2-1; D is perhaps TRBD2 (6 bases). Germline CDR1 MGHRA, CDR2 YSYEKL. Trimming shortened V by 4 bases and J by 0 bases, and 13 bases separated the two germline ends. The CDR3 spans 16 residues.

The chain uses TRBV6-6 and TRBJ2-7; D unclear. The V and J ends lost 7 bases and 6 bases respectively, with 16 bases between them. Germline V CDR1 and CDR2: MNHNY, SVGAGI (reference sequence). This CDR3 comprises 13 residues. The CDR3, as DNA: TGTGCCAGCACTGGGCTGCTTTTGGGCGAGCAGTACTTC. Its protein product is CASTGLLLGEQYF.

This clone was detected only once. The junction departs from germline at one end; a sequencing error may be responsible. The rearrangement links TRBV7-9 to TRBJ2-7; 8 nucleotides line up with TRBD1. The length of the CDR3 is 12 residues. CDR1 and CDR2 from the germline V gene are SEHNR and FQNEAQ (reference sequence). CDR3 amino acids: CASSLGDRTPSF. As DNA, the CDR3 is TGTGCCAGCAGCTTGGGGGACAGGACCCCTAGCTTC.

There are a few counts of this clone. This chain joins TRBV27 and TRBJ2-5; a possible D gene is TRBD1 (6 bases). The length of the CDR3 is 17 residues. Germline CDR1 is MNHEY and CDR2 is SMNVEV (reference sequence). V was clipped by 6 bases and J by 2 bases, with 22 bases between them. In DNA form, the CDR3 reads TGTGCCAGCAGGATTGGGGGCCATAACCTTATACAAGAGACCCAGTACTTC. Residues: CASRIGGHNLIQETQYF.

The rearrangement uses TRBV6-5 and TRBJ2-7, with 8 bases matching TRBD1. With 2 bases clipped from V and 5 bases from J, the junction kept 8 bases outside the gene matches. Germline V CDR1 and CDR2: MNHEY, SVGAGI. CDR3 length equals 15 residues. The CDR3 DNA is TGTGCCAGCAGTTACCTCGGGCAGGGGGCTAACGAGCAGTACTTC. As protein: CASSYLGQGANEQYF.

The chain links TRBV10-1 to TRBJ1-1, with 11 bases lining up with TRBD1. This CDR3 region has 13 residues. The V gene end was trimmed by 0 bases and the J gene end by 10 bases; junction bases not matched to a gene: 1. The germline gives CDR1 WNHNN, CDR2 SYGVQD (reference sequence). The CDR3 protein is CASSESGTGGAFF. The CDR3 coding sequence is TGCGCCAGCAGTGAGTCGGGGACAGGGGGAGCTTTCTTT.

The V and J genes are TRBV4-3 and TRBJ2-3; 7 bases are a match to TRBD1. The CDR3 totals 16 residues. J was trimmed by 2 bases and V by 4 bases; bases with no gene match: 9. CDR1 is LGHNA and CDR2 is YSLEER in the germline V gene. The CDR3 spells CASSRGDRALTDTQYF. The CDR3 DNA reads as TGCGCCAGCAGCCGGGGCGACAGGGCCCTCACAGATACGCAGTATTTT.

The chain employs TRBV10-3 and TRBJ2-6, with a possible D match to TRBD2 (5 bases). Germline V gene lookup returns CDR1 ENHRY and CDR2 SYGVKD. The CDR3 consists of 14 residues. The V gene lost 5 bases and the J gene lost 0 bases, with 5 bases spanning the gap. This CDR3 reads CAISRDSGANVLTF. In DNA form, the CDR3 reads TGTGCCATCAGTCGGGACTCTGGGGCCAACGTCCTGACTTTC.

The CDR3 loop reads CATGGTNPNSPLHF. In nucleotides, the CDR3 is TGTGCCACGGGGGGTACTAACCCTAATTCACCCCTCCACTTT. The chain has TRBV10-3 and TRBJ1-6; TRBD1 is a possible D gene (5 bases). Germline V gene data show CDR1 as ENHRY and CDR2 as SYGVKD. Between the trimmed V and J ends, which lost 10 bases and 6 bases, there was a span of 16 bases. The CDR3 loop spans 14 amino acids.

The CDR3, as DNA: TGTGCCAGCAGCGCCGGAGGAGGCGGTGAAAAACTGTTTTTT. Encoded protein: CASSAGGGGEKLFF. The gene calls are TRBV28 and TRBJ1-4; no firm D call. The CDR3 extends over 14 amino acids. The V end lost 6 bases, the J end lost 7 bases, and 15 bases lay between the germline ends. Germline values: CDR1 MDHEN, CDR2 SYDVKM.

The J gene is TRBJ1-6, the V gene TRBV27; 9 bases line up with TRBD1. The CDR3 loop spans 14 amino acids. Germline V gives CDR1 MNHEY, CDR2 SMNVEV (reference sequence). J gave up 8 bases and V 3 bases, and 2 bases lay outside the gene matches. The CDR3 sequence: CASSFDRGYSPLHF. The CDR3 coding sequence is TGTGCCAGCAGTTTTGACAGGGGGTATTCACCCCTCCACTTT.

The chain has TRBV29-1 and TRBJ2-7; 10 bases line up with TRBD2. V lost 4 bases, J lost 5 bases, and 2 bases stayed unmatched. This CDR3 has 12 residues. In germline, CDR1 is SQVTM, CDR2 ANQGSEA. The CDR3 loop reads CSVVLAGDEQYF. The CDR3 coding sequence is TGCAGCGTTGTCCTAGCGGGGGACGAGCAGTACTTC.

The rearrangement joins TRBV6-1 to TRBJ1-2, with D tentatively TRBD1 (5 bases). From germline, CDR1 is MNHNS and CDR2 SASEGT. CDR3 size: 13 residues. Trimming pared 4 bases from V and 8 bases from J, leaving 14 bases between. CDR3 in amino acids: CASSAEGRGGYTF. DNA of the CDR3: TGTGCCAGCAGTGCGGAGGGGCGCGGGGGCTACACCTTC.

The CDR3 nucleotides are TGTGCCAGCACAACTCAAACAGGGTTCGGCGGAAACACCATATATTTT. This codes for CASTTQTGFGGNTIYF. The chain is built from TRBV7-2 and TRBJ1-3, with D possibly matching TRBD1 (6 bases). The CDR3 totals 16 residues. The V end was cut by 7 bases, the J end by 4 bases, with 20 bases between. In germline, CDR1 is SGHTA, CDR2 FQGNSA. Drawing the rest from reference TRBV7-2 and TRBJ1-3, the complete variable domain is GAGVSQSPSNKVTEKGKDVELRCDPISGHTALYWYRQSLGQGLEFLIYFQGNSAPDKSGLPSDRFSAERTGGSVSTLTIQRTQQEDSAVYLCASTTQTGFGGNTIYFGEGSWLTVV.